This T cell receptor beta chain is drawn from a study of PD-L1 blockade in urothelial cancer (dated by TCRdb to 2016 to 2017). General notes on the study: Every patient began therapy in the mid-2010s and was given atezolizumab 1,200 mg intravenously every 3 weeks. Twenty-five of 29 patients were males with bladder-origin urothelial cancer, and about 60% of the roughly 29 reported a prior smoking history. An ECOG performance status of 0 or 1 was recorded for the patients, and 0 to 3 prior chemotherapy regimens had been received by the patients. Blood samples were analyzed 3 weeks after the start of treatment (second dose) and 6 weeks after the start of treatment. Blood samples yielded a median of roughly 140,000 T cells and 65,000 to 95,000 unique TCRs, with median clonality roughly 0.084. The study, an exploratory multi-omic analysis, examined somatic, immune and clinical correlates of response to PD-L1 blockade with atezolizumab in urothelial cancer. Pretreatment tumor samples, along with matched peripheral blood serially collected before and after atezolizumab treatment, were subjected to TCR sequencing. Durable clinical benefit was defined as progression-free survival longer than 6 months, and TCR features were also tested against progression-free and overall survival. In the same patients, whole exome sequencing and RNA sequencing of pretreatment tumors were performed in addition to TCR sequencing. Durable clinical benefit was achieved by nine patients but not by the remaining 20. Approximately 30 patients had pretreatment blood TCR-seq, around 25 had at least one posttreatment blood collection, and around 25 had tumor TCR-seq. Beyond this particular receptor, the publication reports: Patients with durable benefit showed greater expansion of tumor-associated TCR clones in peripheral blood 3 weeks after starting treatment (n ≈ 21, p = 0.022). A pretreatment peripheral blood TCR clonality below the median was linked to improved progression-free and overall survival. Because the sample size was small (n of about 30) and many of the analyses were exploratory, the results are meant to be hypothesis-generating.

Each PCR received spiked-in synthetic TCR analog templates so that absolute template abundance could be estimated from read counts. The immunoSEQ assay was used to amplify TCRbeta CDR3 regions from genomic DNA with bias-controlled V and J gene primers. Rearranged TCRbeta segments were sequenced at approximately 20X coverage. On the study's bioinformatics: Sequencing errors were corrected by clustering, and CDR3s were annotated against IMGT so that V, D and J genes could be assigned. Out-of-frame and stop-codon sequences were excluded, and only productive TCRbeta rearrangements were used in downstream analyses. To compute clonality, Shannon entropy was normalized by the log of the number of unique productive sequences and then subtracted from one. Clones differing between time points or between blood and tumor were identified by Fisher's exact test with Benjamini-Hochberg correction at adjusted p below 0.01. Entries here come from immuneACCESS through TCRdb and include only in-frame sequences with V and J called. Some clones fail to appear in such tables; in the studies checked, an unresolved V gene covers under half of the shortfall, and the cause of the remainder is unknown. V and J calls plus clone size are reproduced from that table; the DNA served to infer D and trimming. The sample profile shows 75,000 to 95,000 clones; around 93% of them were found once. The ten top clones hold roughly 0.87% of the sample.

V and J lose 5 bases and 5 bases, and a span of 11 bases separates them. The cysteine opens and the phenylalanine closes a CDR3 of 12 amino acids. CDR3 DNA is the only sequence kept; it has 36 bases, read in frame from the first base. The germline V gene provides CDR1 SGDLS and CDR2 YYNGEE. In the paper's terms, the time point label means: peripheral blood 6 weeks after treatment start. The cohort comprised 30 or so patients with locally advanced or metastatic urothelial carcinoma treated at Memorial Sloan Kettering on a trial protocol. Peripheral blood mononuclear cells were collected pretreatment and during treatment, at between 1 and 8 total time points per patient. The Qiagen DNeasy Blood extraction kit was used to purify genomic DNA from total PBMCs and from tumor samples. Collected pretreatment and during treatment, PBMCs were isolated and stored as previously described. Note on this clone: No cognate antigen has been identified for it. One base away there is no much larger clone; base qualities are not given.

This sequence originates from a woman of 80 years or more with urothelial cancer. The sample here was PBMCs, taken around atezolizumab (anti-PD-L1) treatment. The rearranged segments are TRBV9 and TRBJ2-7; there is no confident call for the D gene. The CDR3 protein: CASSGGADEQYF. The nucleotides are TGTGCCAGCAGTGGCGGTGCGGACGAGCAGTACTTC.